Listed below are T cell receptor beta chains from one sample, sequenced in a study of brain metastases from non-small cell lung cancer. Data came from immunoSEQ multiplex PCR; TCRdb stores just in-frame clones and leaves some out. The sample shows approximately 6,400 clones, roughly 80% of them seen only once. Sequenced: primary lung tumor tissue. These receptors originate from a donor at least 40 years old with non-small cell lung cancer. CDR3s include the opening cysteine and the closing phenylalanine or tryptophan. Each record gives: clone size, CDR3 length, J gene, V gene, D gene, CDR3 DNA, CDR3 protein. D genes are given only for firm matches. Expanded clones are given a class, and other clones once, few, many or no size at all.

size: NA; length: 15; J: TRBJ2-3; V: TRBV3-1/TRBV3-2; D: TRBD2; DNA: TGTGCCAGCAGCCAAGCTAGCGGGGGGGCAGATACGCAGTATTTT; CDR3: CASSQASGGADTQYF
size: NA; length: 16; J: TRBJ1-5; V: TRBV19; D: NA; DNA: TGTGCCAGTGGCCCGGGACAAACTTATAGCAATCAGCCCCAGCATTTT; CDR3: CASGPGQTYSNQPQHF
size: NA; length: 16; J: TRBJ2-7; V: TRBV19; D: NA; DNA: TGTGCCAGTAGTATAGCGGACAGTCGGGTCTCCTACGAGCAGTACTTC; CDR3: CASSIADSRVSYEQYF
size: NA; length: 11; J: TRBJ1-2; V: TRBV2; D: NA; DNA: TGTGCCGGCAGTGAATCCCTGGGCTACACCTTC; CDR3: CAGSESLGYTF
size: NA; length: 13; J: TRBJ1-5; V: TRBV10-3; D: NA; DNA: TGTGCCATCAGTGTATCCGGCAATCAGCCCCAGCATTTT; CDR3: CAISVSGNQPQHF
size: NA; length: 15; J: TRBJ2-1; V: TRBV5-1; D: TRBD2; DNA: TGCGCCAGCAGCTCCTTGGGCGGGGGGGCTCAGGAGCAGTTCTTC; CDR3: CASSSLGGGAQEQFF
size: NA; length: 15; J: TRBJ1-2; V: TRBV28; D: TRBD1; DNA: TGTGCCAGCAGTGGGGACAGGAGAGGCCTGTATGGCTACACCTTC; CDR3: CASSGDRRGLYGYTF
size: NA; length: 14; J: TRBJ1-1; V: TRBV5-1; D: NA; DNA: TGCGCCAGCAGGGACCAGGGAAGGAACACTGAAGCTTTCTTT; CDR3: CASRDQGRNTEAFF
size: few; length: 13; J: TRBJ2-1; V: TRBV14; D: NA; DNA: TGTGCCAGCAGCAACCGGGACTGGGTCCTGCAGTTCTTC; CDR3: CASSNRDWVLQFF
size: few; length: 15; J: TRBJ2-3; V: TRBV24-1; D: NA; DNA: TGTGCCACCTCCCCCCCTAAACCCAGCACAGATACGCAGTATTTT; CDR3: CATSPPKPSTDTQYF